The rows below give T cell receptor beta chains drawn from one sample of a study of cytomegalovirus exposure and HLA in healthy donors. TCRdb keeps only in-frame clones here, not all; method: immunoSEQ multiplex PCR. The sample contains about 50,000 clones, 92% of which appear only once. Source material: PBMCs. These receptors were collected from a man aged 18 to 30 in good health and CMV-seronegative. Both conserved end residues are part of each CDR3.

v_gene	j_gene	CDR3aa
TRBV6-1	TRBJ2-1	CASRGLAGGGGEQFF
TRBV4-1	TRBJ2-1	CASSQEGRGIYNEQFF
TRBV4-2	TRBJ1-3	CASSQDPWGGSSGNTIYF
TRBV9	TRBJ1-6	CASSVALDSPLHF
TRBV20-1	TRBJ2-5	CSTRRGETQYF
TRBV2	TRBJ1-1	CASSDTGGKTEAFF
TRBV28	TRBJ2-7	CASSPPGTVYEQYF
TRBV6-1	TRBJ2-7	CASNSRTGGTYEQYF
TRBV7-8	TRBJ1-3	CASSSSGQSGNTIYF
TRBV7-6	TRBJ2-7	CASSLNHYEQYF
TRBV30	TRBJ2-7	CAWRGQGAYYEQYF
TRBV7-6	TRBJ2-7	CASSLGRTESSYEQYF
TRBV11-2	TRBJ2-5	CASSFGTGLANLQETQYF
TRBV27	TRBJ1-2	CASSLARNYGYTF
TRBV4-1	TRBJ2-1	CASSTSGMYNEQFF
TRBV27	TRBJ2-7	CASSPGLAGVLAYEQYF
TRBV5-1	TRBJ2-3	CASSLGLGSDTQYF
TRBV4-3	TRBJ2-7	CASSQDLFYEQYF
TRBV27	TRBJ2-7	CASSLGGFGYEQYF
TRBV5-4	TRBJ2-7	CASSLMSGSFEQYF
TRBV21-1	TRBJ1-5	CASSKQGGTNQPQHF
TRBV19	TRBJ2-7	CASSSGGGISYEQYF
TRBV19	TRBJ2-7	CASSMTDIRDPGLAGVFYEQYF
TRBV9	TRBJ2-2	CASSVVATGELFF
TRBV6-1	TRBJ2-5	CASARQQGAQETQYF
TRBV7-8	TRBJ1-1	CASSLASGEAFF